The source of this TCR beta chain is a study of cytomegalovirus exposure and HLA in healthy donors. As for the study in general: The study's early data release held about 85 million unique TCRs from HLA-typed donors. The study's findings and limits: Segments of the TCR beta V type were, in most cases, productive about 87% or about 30% of the time in an earlier analysis. More clonal expansion characterized HLA-associated TCR beta chains than equally common others in a later analysis. Per published reports, the classifier diagnosed cytomegalovirus status with high specificity and sensitivity.

The study ran its PCR with 60 Vbeta and 13 Jbeta primers. The assay was immunoSEQ multiplex PCR, and TCRdb's table has in-frame clones only and misses some. The sample consists of about 130,000 clones, 80% of them appearing once. This clone appeared a single time. No antigen is known for it. V was pared by 6 bases and J by 1 base, with 14 bases between. In germline, CDR1 is MNHNY, CDR2 SVGAGI (reference sequence). This CDR3 contains 15 residues. The sample taken for sequencing was PBMCs. The chain recombines TRBV6-6 with TRBJ2-3, with D perhaps TRBD2 (6 bases). This clonotype was obtained from a man aged 25-45 years in good health and CMV-seronegative. The CDR3 DNA sequence: TGTGCCAGCAGCGCTCCGGGCGGGGGCACAGATACGCAGTATTTT. This translates into CASSAPGGGTDTQYF.